The 23 T cell receptor beta chains listed next were all sequenced from one sample in a study of shared clonotypes between healthy human individuals. The repertoire was sequenced with immunoSEQ multiplex PCR; TCRdb's copy has only in-frame clones and lacks some. The sample includes some 2.1 million clones, around 96% of them seen just once. CD45RO-negative, CCR7-selected cells formed the naive CD8 fraction, which excluded terminally differentiated effector memory CD45RA+ cells. Material: naive CD8+ T cells sorted from blood. These receptors came from a young man in good health.

This clone was found once. The chain combines TRBV5-1 with TRBJ2-5; a possible D gene is TRBD1 (6 bases). Deletions cut 1 base from V and 4 bases from J, with 20 bases between. The germline V gene has CDR1 SGHRS and CDR2 YFSETQ. The CDR3 consists of 17 residues. Here the CDR3 reads CASSLSAIGTLGETQYF. As DNA, the CDR3 is TGCGCCAGCAGCTTGTCGGCTATAGGGACACTCGGAGAGACCCAGTACTTC.

The CDR3, as DNA: TGCGCCAGCAGCCAAGACTCACGAGGGAACACCGGGGAGCTGTTTTTT. Its translation: CASSQDSRGNTGELFF. The chain employs TRBV4-3 and TRBJ2-2; unclear D gene. The CDR3 length is 16 residues. Trimming cost V 0 bases and J 1 base, with 9 bases left between them. Germline CDR1 LGHNA, CDR2 YSLEER.

In the case of this clone: Other nucleotide sequences from this sample produce the same CDR3. The genes are TRBV27 and TRBJ1-1, with D maybe TRBD1 (5 bases). The V end lost 0 bases, the J end lost 0 bases, and 8 bases lay between the germline ends. From germline, CDR1 is MNHEY and CDR2 SMNVEV (reference sequence). The CDR3 is made up of 15 amino acids. CDR3 in amino acids: CASSLSSGMNTEAFF. The CDR3 bases are TGTGCCAGCAGTTTATCGTCAGGGATGAACACTGAAGCTTTCTTT.

The gene calls are TRBV6-5 and TRBJ2-1, with TRBD1 as a possible D gene (6 bases). Trimming removed 7 bases at V and 4 bases at J, with 14 bases between. The CDR3 runs to 14 residues. Germline lookup yields CDR1 MNHEY and CDR2 SVGAGI. This chain's CDR3 is CASTWRGGYNEQFF. The CDR3 DNA is TGTGCCAGCACCTGGCGAGGGGGATACAATGAGCAGTTCTTC.

The chain couples TRBV29-1 to TRBJ2-2; no clear D gene. Germline V lookup: CDR1 SQVTM, CDR2 ANQGSEA. The CDR3 loop spans 11 amino acids. Trimming took off 4 bases at V and 6 bases at J, with 6 bases between the two ends. The CDR3 loop is CSVGSAGELFF. CDR3 nucleotide sequence: TGCAGCGTTGGGTCGGCCGGGGAGCTGTTTTTT.

The chain combines TRBV9 with TRBJ2-2; D not certain. The germline V gene encodes CDR1 SGDLS and CDR2 YYNGEE. Trimming took 7 bases from V and 7 from J, leaving 8 bases between them. This CDR3 is built from 11 residues. The CDR3: CASSDNGELFF. The CDR3 coding sequence is TGTGCCAGCTCCGATAACGGGGAGCTGTTTTTT.

The chain couples TRBV2 to TRBJ2-5; D might be TRBD2 (5 bases). Looked up from germline, CDR1 is SNHLY and CDR2 is FYNNEI. The CDR3 is 13 amino acids. V lost 3 bases and J lost 4, with 9 bases in between. The CDR3 here is CASSDWSGETQYF. CDR3 coding DNA: TGTGCCAGCAGTGATTGGAGCGGAGAGACCCAGTACTTC.

The V call is TRBV27, the J call TRBJ1-1; 7 bases align to TRBD1. CDR3 length: 15 amino acids. Germline V CDR1 and CDR2: MNHEY, SMNVEV (reference sequence). After removal of 0 bases from V and 5 bases from J, the junction contained 6 bases not matched to a gene. The CDR3 DNA sequence: TGTGCCAGCAGTTTATCTAGGGGGCTGGGGACTGAAGCTTTCTTT. Encoded protein: CASSLSRGLGTEAFF.

V gene TRBV4-1 combines with J gene TRBJ1-3; no clear D. There are 13 residues in the CDR3. Germline V gives CDR1 MGHRA, CDR2 YSYEKL. The V end was cut by 1 base, the J end by 6 bases, with 7 bases between. CDR3 bases: TGCGCCAGCAGCCAAGGGAGGGAAAACACCATATATTTT. Translation: CASSQGRENTIYF.

The chain is built from TRBV4-3 and TRBJ2-1, with no clear D. Germline V CDR1 and CDR2: LGHNA, YSLEER. The V end lost 4 bases, the J end lost 1 base, and 5 bases lay between the germline ends. CDR3 size: 13 residues. This chain's CDR3 is CASSPVSYNEQFF. CDR3 sequence (DNA): TGCGCCAGCAGCCCCGTGTCCTACAATGAGCAGTTCTTC.

The chain employs TRBV28 and TRBJ2-2; no clear D. The ends were cut back, 1 base at V and 6 bases at J, with 3 bases in the middle. The CDR3 has 12 amino acids. Per germline, CDR1 MDHEN and CDR2 SYDVKM. CDR3 coding DNA: TGTGCCAGCAGTTTATATCCCGGGGAGCTGTTTTTT. Translated, it gives CASSLYPGELFF.

The V and J genes are TRBV28 and TRBJ1-4; D unclear. Germline V gives CDR1 MDHEN, CDR2 SYDVKM. The CDR3 consists of 16 residues. The V end was cut by 3 bases, the J end by 2 bases, with 13 bases between. CDR3 sequence reads: CASSFPDEGTNEKLFF. For the CDR3, the DNA is TGTGCCAGCAGTTTCCCGGATGAAGGGACTAATGAAAAACTGTTTTTT.

The genes are TRBV7-2 and TRBJ2-6; 10 bases are a match to TRBD2. The V gene end was trimmed by 5 bases and the J gene end by 0 bases; junction bases not matched to a gene: 4. This CDR3 has 17 amino acids. CDR1 is SGHTA and CDR2 is FQGNSA in the germline V gene. CDR3 nucleotide sequence: TGTGCCAGCAGCCCAACTAGCGGGGCCTCTGGGGCCAACGTCCTGACTTTC. This encodes CASSPTSGASGANVLTF. Combining the CDR3 with reference TRBV7-2 and TRBJ2-6 gives the whole variable domain GAGVSQSPSNKVTEKGKDVELRCDPISGHTALYWYRQSLGQGLEFLIYFQGNSAPDKSGLPSDRFSAERTGGSVSTLTIQRTQQEDSAVYLCASSPTSGASGANVLTFGAGSRLTVL.

This clone occurred a few times. This specimen includes other DNA sequences encoding the same CDR3. The chain has TRBV7-6 and TRBJ2-1; D is undetermined. Trimming shortened V by 1 base and J by 6 bases, and 1 base separated the two germline ends. The germline gives CDR1 SGHVS, CDR2 FNYEAQ. The CDR3 contains 11 residues. CDR3 residues: CASSLGNEQFF. CDR3 nucleotide sequence: TGTGCCAGCAGCTTAGGCAATGAGCAGTTCTTC.

The rearrangement uses TRBV6-5 and TRBJ2-2; weak D call: TRBD2 (6 bases). This CDR3 region has 15 residues. The V gene's germline CDR1 is MNHEY and CDR2 SVGAGI. V lost 4 bases and J 3 bases, leaving 12 bases between the germline ends. The DNA of the CDR3 is TGTGCCAGCAGTTCGCACCCGGGGGACACCGGGGAGCTGTTTTTT. It codes for CASSSHPGDTGELFF.

The CDR3 loop is CAISDATSGSPETQYF. In DNA form, the CDR3 reads TGTGCCATCAGTGACGCGACTAGCGGGAGCCCAGAGACCCAGTACTTC. The V call is TRBV10-3, the J call TRBJ2-5, with 12 bases fitting TRBD2. The CDR3 spans 16 residues. Per the germline V gene, CDR1 is ENHRY and CDR2 is SYGVKD. V lost 3 bases to trimming and J lost 4 bases; unmatched junction nucleotides: 6.

The chain employs TRBV7-9 and TRBJ1-1, with 7 nucleotides matching TRBD1. The ends lost 7 bases at V and 0 bases at J; junction bases unmatched: 8. CDR3 length: 15 residues. The V gene's germline CDR1 is SEHNR and CDR2 FQNEAQ (reference sequence). This chain's CDR3 is CASTAPGGLNTEAFF. For the CDR3, the DNA is TGTGCCAGCACCGCCCCAGGGGGTCTGAACACTGAAGCTTTCTTT. The variable domain in full, completed from reference TRBV7-9 and TRBJ1-1, reads DTGVSQNPRHKITKRGQNVTFRCDPISEHNRLYWYRQTLGQGPEFLTYFQNEAQLEKSRLLSDRFSAERPKGSFSTLEIQRTEQGDSAMYLCASTAPGGLNTEAFFGQGTRLTVV.

The rearrangement joins TRBV7-8 to TRBJ1-2; D unresolved. The CDR3 has 13 residues. CDR1 is SGHVS and CDR2 is FQNEAQ in the germline V gene. V shed 6 bases and J shed 7 bases, with 15 bases lying between them. CDR3 amino acids: CASRSRGEGGYTF. Written as DNA, the CDR3 is TGTGCCAGCAGGTCTCGGGGTGAGGGTGGCTACACCTTC.

The chain couples TRBV5-1 to TRBJ2-3; D is unclear. This CDR3 region has 15 residues. Trimming removed 1 base at V and 0 bases at J, with 9 bases between. Germline CDR1 is SGHRS and CDR2 is YFSETQ. CDR3 sequence: CASSLYSPSTDTQYF. CDR3 bases: TGCGCCAGCAGCTTGTATTCTCCTAGCACAGATACGCAGTATTTT.

This chain joins TRBV30 and TRBJ2-7, with TRBD1 matching over 8 bases. Trimming at V came to 8 bases and at J to 3 bases, leaving 3 bases not matched to a gene. This CDR3 is built from 11 residues. Germline V gene lookup returns CDR1 GTSNPN and CDR2 SVGIG (reference sequence). The CDR3 coding sequence is TGTGCCGGGGGACAGGACTACGAGCAGTACTTC. Amino acid sequence: CAGGQDYEQYF.

This clone came up once. The rearrangement joins TRBV7-9 to TRBJ2-1; weak D call: TRBD2 (6 bases). This CDR3 contains 16 residues. The ends were cut back, 6 bases at V and 3 bases at J, with 18 bases in the middle. CDR1 and CDR2 from the germline V gene are SEHNR and FQNEAQ (reference sequence). The CDR3 protein is CASSFITSPLYNEQFF. Written as DNA, the CDR3 is TGTGCCAGCAGTTTTATAACTAGCCCCCTCTACAATGAGCAGTTCTTC.

The rearrangement joins TRBV5-4 to TRBJ2-7; TRBD2 matches 16 bases. V dropped 4 bases and J dropped 2; count of bases not matched to a gene: 6. The CDR3 contains 17 residues. Germline V gene lookup returns CDR1 SGHNT and CDR2 YYREEE (reference sequence). The chain's CDR3 is CASSEGLAGGPPYEQYF. CDR3 coding DNA: TGTGCCAGCAGCGAGGGACTAGCGGGAGGGCCCCCCTACGAGCAGTACTTC. The full variable domain, with the rest looked up from reference TRBV5-4 and TRBJ2-7, is ETGVTQSPTHLIKTRGQQVTLRCSSQSGHNTVSWYQQALGQGPQFIFQYYREEENGRGNFPPRFSGLQFPNYSSELNVNALELDDSALYLCASSEGLAGGPPYEQYFGPGTRLTVT.

The V call is TRBV9, the J call TRBJ2-7; 13 bases are shared with TRBD2. CDR1 and CDR2 (germline): SGDLS, YYNGEE. This CDR3 region has 15 residues. V shed 0 bases, J shed 5 bases, and the junction held 2 bases outside the gene matches. The CDR3 loop is CASSVEGTSGNEQYF. For the CDR3, the DNA is TGTGCCAGCAGCGTAGAGGGGACTAGCGGGAACGAGCAGTACTTC.